This T cell receptor (beta chain) was identified during a study of cytomegalovirus exposure and HLA in healthy donors. Study-level points and caveats: Immune exposure information available was restricted to CMV serostatus. In a later analysis, a missense DCLRE1C variant was linked to TCR beta V- and J-gene trimming.

Regarding this clone: Antigen specificity is unknown.

The CDR3 totals 14 residues. The V and J ends lost 2 bases and 7 bases respectively, with 14 bases between them. The germline gives CDR1 MNHEY, CDR2 SVGAGI. PCR amplification relied on 60 Vbeta primers (plus 13 Jbeta primers). Method: immunoSEQ multiplex PCR; TCRdb's copy keeps in-frame clones and lacks some. This sample has about 190,000 clones, with over 65% found just once. The clonotype originates from a man in his forties in good health and CMV-seropositive. Input material: PBMCs. The chain combines TRBV6-5 with TRBJ1-2, with D unclear. CDR3 region: CASSYGPVGVGYTF. In DNA form, the CDR3 reads TGTGCCAGCAGTTACGGGCCAGTGGGAGTTGGCTACACCTTC.